The 19 T cell receptor beta chains given below trace back to one sample, sequenced in a study of T cell repertoires in cytomegalovirus infection. Their antigens remain unidentified. Each CDR3 protein gets one entry after TCRdb re-called the reads with MiXCR. The sample lists hundreds of thousands of distinct CDR3 sequences; almost 30% were seen once. The material was cultured PBMCs, obtained from culture after CMV antigen stimulation. The receptors stem from a human donor in good health (CMV status not recorded). Some clones in this sample may be carry-over from other donors' samples.

The chain combines TRBV28 with TRBJ1-6; D is perhaps TRBD1 (5 bases). The germline gives CDR1 MDHEN, CDR2 SYDVKM. CDR3 length equals 12 residues. The V end lost 6 bases, the J end lost 7 bases, and 7 bases lay between the germline ends. CDR3 residues: CASRQENSPLHF. The CDR3 DNA sequence: TGTGCCAGCAGACAGGAGAATTCACCCCTCCACTTT.

The chain recombines TRBV2 with TRBJ1-6; the match to TRBD1 covers 7 bases. The CDR3 has 18 residues. Germline V gene lookup returns CDR1 SNHLY and CDR2 FYNNEI. V shed 6 bases and J 0 bases; nucleotides not matched to a gene: 11. CDR3 region: CASSLRGQTSSYNSPLHF. DNA of the CDR3: TGTGCCAGCAGCCTGCGGGGACAGACGAGCTCCTATAATTCACCCCTCCACTTT.

The chain recombines TRBV19 with TRBJ2-6, with unresolved D. This CDR3 has 12 amino acids. The germline V and J ends were trimmed by 7 bases and 4 bases, with 5 bases remaining between them. The V gene's germline CDR1 is LNHDA and CDR2 SQIVND (reference sequence). The CDR3 nucleotides are TGTGCCAGTATTTCGGGGGCCAACGTCCTGACTTTC. Encoded protein: CASISGANVLTF.

The chain joins TRBV20-1 to TRBJ1-1, with 7 bases lining up with TRBD1. Germline V gives CDR1 DFQATT, CDR2 SNEGSKA (reference sequence). The V segment lost 2 bases and the J segment 2 bases; nucleotides outside the gene matches: 2. The CDR3 has 13 residues. CDR3 loop: CSARRDSNTEAFF. The CDR3 DNA follows: TGCAGTGCTAGACGGGACAGTAACACTGAAGCTTTCTTT.

In its sample, this clonotype was seen a few times. The genes are TRBV10-3 and TRBJ1-2, with 7 bases that match TRBD1. V shed 8 bases and J 0 bases; nucleotides not matched to a gene: 3. The CDR3 has 13 residues. CDR1 is ENHRY, CDR2 SYGVKD, per germline. The chain's CDR3 is CAIGDSSNYGYTF. CDR3 bases: TGTGCCATCGGGGACAGCTCTAACTATGGCTACACCTTC.

The chain combines TRBV27 with TRBJ1-5; D ambiguous. The V end lost 5 bases, the J end lost 0 bases, and 8 bases lay between the germline ends. The CDR3 extends over 14 amino acids. The germline V gene encodes CDR1 MNHEY and CDR2 SMNVEV (reference sequence). The chain's CDR3 is CASSDFYSNQPQHF. Here the CDR3 DNA reads TGTGCCAGCAGTGACTTCTATAGCAATCAGCCCCAGCATTTT.

The chain recombines TRBV5-1 with TRBJ2-7, with D possibly being TRBD2 (5 bases). The germline V gene encodes CDR1 SGHRS and CDR2 YFSETQ. This CDR3 region has 14 residues. The germline V and J ends were trimmed by 0 bases and 4 bases, with 11 bases remaining between them. The CDR3 protein is CASSLGQEVYEQYF. DNA of the CDR3: TGCGCCAGCAGCTTGGGCCAGGAGGTTTACGAGCAGTACTTC.

This chain uses TRBV20-1 with TRBJ2-7; 8 bases are a match to TRBD2. CDR3 length: 13 residues. With V trimmed by 6 bases and J by 5 bases, 9 bases remained unmatched. From germline, CDR1 is DFQATT and CDR2 SNEGSKA (reference sequence). CDR3 protein: CSANVREVNEQYF. CDR3 sequence (DNA): TGCAGTGCCAATGTGCGGGAGGTCAACGAGCAGTACTTC.

This clonotype was picked up a small number of times. Sequence at one end of the junction differs from germline and may be a read error. The V gene is TRBV2, the J gene TRBJ1-1; the match to TRBD1 covers 7 bases. CDR1 is SNHLY, CDR2 FYNNEI, per germline. The CDR3 is 15 amino acids. The DNA for the CDR3 is TGTGCCAGCAGCGAAGGAGGGACAGCTAATCGGAAAGCTTTCTTT. It codes for CASSEGGTANRKAFF.

This clonotype appeared a few times. The V and J genes are TRBV24-1 and TRBJ2-6; D is undetermined. The length of the CDR3 is 17 residues. V shed 4 bases and J shed 0 bases, with 12 bases lying between them. Germline V gene sequence: CDR1 KGHDR, CDR2 SFDVKD. In DNA, the CDR3 is TGTGCCACCAGTGAACACAGATCCTACTCTGGGGCCAACGTCCTGACTTTC. Translation: CATSEHRSYSGANVLTF.

V and J are TRBV12-5 and TRBJ1-3; the D is unclear. The CDR3 is 12 residues long. V was trimmed by 0 bases and J by 3 bases, leaving 0 bases between them. Germline V gene data show CDR1 as LGHNT and CDR2 as FRNRAP. The CDR3 DNA sequence: TGTGCTAGTGGTTTGGTTGGAAACACCATATATTTT. As protein: CASGLVGNTIYF.

A few counts support this clonotype. The rearrangement joins TRBV10-3 to TRBJ2-1, with no clear D. This CDR3 is built from 16 residues. The germline V gene encodes CDR1 ENHRY and CDR2 SYGVKD. V dropped 3 bases and J dropped 4 bases, with 16 bases sitting between them. CDR3 coding DNA: TGTGCCATCAGTGAATCAGCCGGAATTCTTTACAATGAGCAGTTCTTC. Protein sequence: CAISESAGILYNEQFF.

The V gene is TRBV3-1, the J gene TRBJ2-2; possible D gene TRBD2, 5 bases. The CDR3 has 18 residues. Germline CDR1 is LGHDT and CDR2 is YNNKEL (reference sequence). V lost 8 bases to trimming and J lost 1 base, with 23 bases between them. The CDR3 is CASARGILTSENTGELFF. CDR3 bases: TGTGCCAGCGCCCGGGGAATCCTAACCTCAGAGAACACCGGGGAGCTGTTTTTT.

The chain joins TRBV30 to TRBJ1-1; D not certain. The germline gives CDR1 GTSNPN, CDR2 SVGIG (reference sequence). The V end lost 4 bases, the J end lost 5 bases, and 17 bases lay between the germline ends. This CDR3 is 14 amino acids long. The CDR3 nucleotides read TGTGCCTGGACCGCGTTGGGAGGGAAGACTGAAGCTTTCTTT. Protein sequence: CAWTALGGKTEAFF.

In its sample, this clonotype was seen many times. V gene TRBV7-2 combines with J gene TRBJ2-3, with TRBD2 identical over 7 bases. The CDR3 totals 17 residues. V was pared by 0 bases and J by 2 bases, with 8 bases of the junction left unmatched. Germline CDR1 SGHTA, CDR2 FQGNSA. The CDR3 spells CASSLAQASGYTDTQYF. As DNA, the CDR3 is TGTGCCAGCAGCTTAGCCCAGGCTAGCGGATACACAGATACGCAGTATTTT.

This clonotype occurred many times. The chain uses TRBV14 and TRBJ2-2; D is unresolved. The CDR3 runs to 12 residues. V lost 0 bases and J 5 bases, leaving 1 base between the germline ends. Per germline, CDR1 SGHDN and CDR2 FVKESK. The DNA of the CDR3 is TGTGCCAGCAGCCAAGAAACCGGGGAGCTGTTTTTT. The encoded protein is CASSQETGELFF.

This clonotype was found a few times. The chain employs TRBV18 and TRBJ2-5; TRBD2 matches at 8 bases. The CDR3 is 16 residues long. Germline assignment: CDR1 KGHSH and CDR2 LQKENI. The J segment lost 2 bases and the V segment lost 0 bases, leaving 5 bases of the junction unmatched. The DNA for the CDR3 is TGTGCCAGCTCACCACCCAACGGGAGGGGGCAAGAGACCCAGTACTTC. Its translation is CASSPPNGRGQETQYF.

This clonotype was seen only a few times. The chain has TRBV15 and TRBJ2-7; 8 bases align to TRBD1. This CDR3 has 16 residues. Germline trimming cut 3 bases from V and 1 base from J; bases unmatched to any gene: 8. Germline V lookup: CDR1 LNHNV, CDR2 YYDKDF (reference sequence). The CDR3 loop reads CATSSFTGGKSYEQYF. The CDR3 DNA follows: TGTGCCACCAGCAGCTTTACAGGGGGTAAATCCTACGAGCAGTACTTC.

The V gene is TRBV7-2, the J gene TRBJ1-2, with 7 positions matching TRBD1. The germline gives CDR1 SGHTA, CDR2 FQGNSA. Trimming at V came to 3 bases and at J to 12 bases, leaving 7 bases not matched to a gene. The CDR3 loop spans 12 amino acids. CDR3 amino acids: CASSFRSTGDTF. DNA of the CDR3: TGTGCCAGCAGCTTTCGGAGCACAGGGGACACCTTC.